What follows is one T cell receptor beta chain and its context. What it recognizes is unknown. No cell sorting was done before RNA was extracted from the tissue. Distant lung tissue was collected more than 3 cm away from the tumor edge. This sample was included in a study of tumor and adjacent non-tumor tissue in lung cancer. General observations from the study: Tumor TCR diversity, when higher, was linked to shorter survival. TCR diversity was significantly greater in tumor than normal lung tissue. Normal lung showed higher cumulative top 100 clone frequency than tumor.

The library came from three nested PCR rounds adapted from ARM-PCR protocols. TCRdb itself ran the multiplex PCR reads through MiXCR, one entry per CDR3 protein. This table has 80,000 or so distinct CDR3 sequences, 80% to 90% appearing once. This clonotype was obtained from a man aged 60 to 69 with non-small cell lung cancer. The sequencing sample was made of distant non-tumor lung tissue.

The CDR3 protein is CSAPRTSESDEQFF. The CDR3, as DNA: TGCAGTGCCCCGCGGACTAGCGAGAGCGACGAGCAGTTCTTC. V usage is TRBV20-1 and J usage is TRBJ2-1; 9 positions match TRBD2. This CDR3 comprises 14 residues. With V trimmed by 6 bases and J by 10 bases, 13 bases remained unmatched. Germline CDR1 is DFQATT and CDR2 is SNEGSKA (reference sequence).